Here is one TCR beta chain with its context. The specificity of this receptor is unknown. No much larger clone exists at a distance of one base, and base qualities are not known. The CDR3 has 14 amino acids, counting the end cysteine and phenylalanine. The retained sequence is limited to the CDR3, 42 bases, with the frame set at the first base. CDR1 and CDR2 were assigned from the germline V gene (reference sequence) as SGHKS and YYEKEE. Deletion took 0 bases off V and 7 bases off J, with a span of 13 bases between the germline ends. The sample belongs to a study of blood T cell repertoires in COVID-19 (dated by TCRdb to about 2020). Background for the entire study: Samples covering the acute and convalescent phases of COVID-19 were provided by collaborators in the United States, Italy and Spain. A de-identified subject ID, COVID-19 status, age in years and sex were almost always included in the sample metadata. Where available, HLA class I and class II types were taken from metadata supplied by the sample provider and were not determined by assay-based typing. Samples were obtained from the ongoing ImmuneRACE study (first 160 participants) and from about 1,300 subjects provided by 6 global collaborators. Subjects who had been exposed to COVID-19, were actively infected with it, or had recovered from it provided the deeply sampled blood TCRbeta repertoires that made up the dataset. A freely available public database, intended as a resource for researchers studying the immune response to SARS-CoV-2, is where the repertoires were released. The material from the prospective study consisted of cDNA or gDNA derived from T cells, B-cell-depleted T cells, or PBMCs.

The collaborating institutions used their own protocols to collect whole blood in K2EDTA tubes. For TCRbeta analysis, collaborators shipped samples as frozen whole blood, isolated PBMCs, or DNA extracted from either of those sample types. The immunoSEQ Assay, a bias-controlled multiplex PCR, was used to amplify TCRbeta CDR3 regions from genomic DNA. As for the original processing: Within the assay, amplification of reference gene primers was used to estimate how many nucleated cells each sample contained. To quantify the absolute abundance of each unique TCRbeta CDR3 rearrangement, sequence reads were collapsed and filtered. For each sample, productive Simpson clonality was calculated as the square root of Simpson's diversity index across productive rearrangements. What TCRdb holds here is the immuneACCESS table cut down to in-frame rearrangements. Part of the clones is not present; checked against another copy, under half of the missing clones reflect an unresolved V gene, and the others are unexplained. That table is the source of V, J and clone size, and D and trimming were worked out from the DNA. The sample profile shows some 150,000 clones; around 83% of them were found once. Over 7% of the sample belongs to the ten largest clones.

The research as a whole found: The amount of clinical and demographic metadata varied by source and participant and was provided uncurated.

The source of this sequence is a woman older than 75 in a cohort sampled during active or convalescent COVID-19. Sequencing was performed on peripheral blood. Rearrangement joined TRBV5-5 to TRBJ2-5; a weak D assignment points to TRBD2 (6 bases agree). The CDR3 region reads CASSLASVDGTQYF. The DNA sequence is TGTGCCAGCAGCTTGGCTAGCGTCGATGGGACCCAGTACTTC.